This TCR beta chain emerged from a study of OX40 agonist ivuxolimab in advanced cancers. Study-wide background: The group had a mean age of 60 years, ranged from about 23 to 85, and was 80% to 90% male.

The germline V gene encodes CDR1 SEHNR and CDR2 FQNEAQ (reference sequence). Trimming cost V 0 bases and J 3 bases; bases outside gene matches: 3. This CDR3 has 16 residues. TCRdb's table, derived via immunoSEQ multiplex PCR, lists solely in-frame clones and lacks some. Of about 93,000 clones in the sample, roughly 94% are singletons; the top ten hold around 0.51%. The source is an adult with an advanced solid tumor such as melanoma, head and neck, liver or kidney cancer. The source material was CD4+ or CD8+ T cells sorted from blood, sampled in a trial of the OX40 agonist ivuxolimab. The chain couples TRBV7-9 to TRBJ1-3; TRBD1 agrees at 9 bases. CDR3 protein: CASSLADRGFGNTIYF. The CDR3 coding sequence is TGTGCCAGCAGCTTAGCGGACAGGGGATTTGGAAACACCATATATTTT.